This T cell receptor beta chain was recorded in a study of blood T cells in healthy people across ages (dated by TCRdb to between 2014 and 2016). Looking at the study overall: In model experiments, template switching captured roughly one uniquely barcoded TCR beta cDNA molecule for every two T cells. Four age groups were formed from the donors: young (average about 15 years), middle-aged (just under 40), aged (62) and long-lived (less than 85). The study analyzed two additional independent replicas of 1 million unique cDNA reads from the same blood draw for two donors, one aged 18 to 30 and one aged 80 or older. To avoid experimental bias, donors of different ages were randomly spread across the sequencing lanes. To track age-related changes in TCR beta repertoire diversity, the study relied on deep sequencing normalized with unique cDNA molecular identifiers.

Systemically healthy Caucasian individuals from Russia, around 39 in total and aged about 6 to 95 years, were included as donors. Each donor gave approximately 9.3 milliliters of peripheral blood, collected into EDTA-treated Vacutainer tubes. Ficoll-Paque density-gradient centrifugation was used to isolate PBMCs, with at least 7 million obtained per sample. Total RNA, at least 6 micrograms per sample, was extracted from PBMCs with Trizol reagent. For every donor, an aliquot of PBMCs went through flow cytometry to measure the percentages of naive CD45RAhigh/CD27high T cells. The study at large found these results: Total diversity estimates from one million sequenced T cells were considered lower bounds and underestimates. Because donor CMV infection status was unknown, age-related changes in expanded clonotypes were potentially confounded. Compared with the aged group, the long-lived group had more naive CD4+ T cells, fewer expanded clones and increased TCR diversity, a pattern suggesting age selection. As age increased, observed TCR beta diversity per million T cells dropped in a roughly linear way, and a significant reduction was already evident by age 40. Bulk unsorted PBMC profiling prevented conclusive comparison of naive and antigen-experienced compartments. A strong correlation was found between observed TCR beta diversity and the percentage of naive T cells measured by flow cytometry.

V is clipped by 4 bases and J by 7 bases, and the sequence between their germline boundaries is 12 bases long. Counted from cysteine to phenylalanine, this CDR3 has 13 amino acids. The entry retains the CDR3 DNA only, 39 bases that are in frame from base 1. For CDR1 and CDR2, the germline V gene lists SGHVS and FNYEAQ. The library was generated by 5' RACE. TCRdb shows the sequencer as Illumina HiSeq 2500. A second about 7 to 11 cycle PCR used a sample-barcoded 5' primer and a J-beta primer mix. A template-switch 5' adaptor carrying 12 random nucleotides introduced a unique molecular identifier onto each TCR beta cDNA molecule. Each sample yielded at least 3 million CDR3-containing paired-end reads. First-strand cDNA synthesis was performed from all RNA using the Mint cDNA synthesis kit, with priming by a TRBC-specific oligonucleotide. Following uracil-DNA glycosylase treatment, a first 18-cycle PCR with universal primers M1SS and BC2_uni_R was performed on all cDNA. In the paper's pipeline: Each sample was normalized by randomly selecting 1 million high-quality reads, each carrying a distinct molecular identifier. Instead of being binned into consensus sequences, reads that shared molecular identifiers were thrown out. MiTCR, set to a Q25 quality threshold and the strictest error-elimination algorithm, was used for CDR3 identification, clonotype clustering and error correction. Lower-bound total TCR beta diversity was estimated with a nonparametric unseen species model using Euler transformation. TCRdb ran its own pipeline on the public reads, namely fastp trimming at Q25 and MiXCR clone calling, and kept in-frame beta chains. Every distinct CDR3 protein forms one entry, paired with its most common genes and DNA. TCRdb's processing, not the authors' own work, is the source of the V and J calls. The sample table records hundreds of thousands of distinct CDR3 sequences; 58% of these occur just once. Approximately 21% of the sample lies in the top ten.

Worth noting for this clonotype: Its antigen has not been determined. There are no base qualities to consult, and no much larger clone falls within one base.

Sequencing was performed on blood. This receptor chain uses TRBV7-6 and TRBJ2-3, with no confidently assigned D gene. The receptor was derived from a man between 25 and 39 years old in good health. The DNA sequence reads TGTGCCAGCAGCTCCCCCCTGGCCTATACGCAGTATTTT. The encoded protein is CASSSPLAYTQYF.